Shown below are 13 T cell receptor beta chains from a single sample sequenced in a study of a mutant IDH1 vaccine in newly diagnosed glioma. Clones were sequenced by immunoSEQ multiplex PCR, and TCRdb holds only the in-frame ones, with some missing. This table holds 40,000 to 50,000 clones, around 87% found once. Time point in this sample: week 35, safety follow-up. A single vaccine dose contained 300 ug of mutant IDH1 20-mer peptide, and topical imiquimod was used with it. Their antigens remain unidentified. Sequenced material: PBMCs, taken from a glioma patient whose treatment included an IDH1 peptide vaccine. The source is a man in his forties or fifties with glioma.

About this clone: This sample includes further DNA sequences coding for the same CDR3. DNA of the CDR3: TGCGCCAGCAGCCCGGACAGTAACTATGGCTACACCTTC. The encoded protein is CASSPDSNYGYTF. The rearrangement joins TRBV5-1 to TRBJ1-2, with D possibly matching TRBD1 (6 bases). Germline V gene data show CDR1 as SGHRS and CDR2 as YFSETQ. V was clipped by 4 bases and J by 1 base, with 8 bases between them. This CDR3 is built from 13 residues. Looking up the rest from reference TRBV5-1 and TRBJ1-2 gives the full variable domain: KAGVTQTPRYLIKTRGQQVTLSCSPISGHRSVSWYQQTPGQGLQFLFEYFSETQRNKGNFPGRFSGRQFSNSRSEMNVSTLELGDSALYLCASSPDSNYGYTFGSGTRLTVV.

The J gene is TRBJ2-2, the V gene TRBV28, with D possibly matching TRBD2 (6 bases). The CDR3 spans 14 residues. Germline values: CDR1 MDHEN, CDR2 SYDVKM. Trimming stripped 2 bases from V and 5 bases from J, with 9 bases between. CDR3 sequence (DNA): TGTGCCAGCAGTTTAGGTAGCGGAACCGGGGAGCTGTTTTTT. This codes for CASSLGSGTGELFF. Full variable domain (missing parts from reference TRBV28 and TRBJ2-2): DVKVTQSSRYLVKRTGEKVFLECVQDMDHENMFWYRQDPGLGLRLIYFSYDVKMKEKGDIPEGYSVSREKKERFSLILESASTNQTSMYLCASSLGSGTGELFFGEGSRLTVL.

The chain combines TRBV15 with TRBJ2-5; D ambiguous. This CDR3 contains 15 residues. CDR1 is LNHNV and CDR2 is YYDKDF in the germline V gene (reference sequence). V was pared by 3 bases and J by 1 base, with 12 bases between. CDR3 coding DNA: TGTGCCACCAGCAGGGGTGGAGACGTCCAAGAGACCCAGTACTTC. This codes for CATSRGGDVQETQYF.

The gene calls are TRBV2 and TRBJ2-2, with no clear D. This CDR3 comprises 14 residues. Looked up from germline, CDR1 is SNHLY and CDR2 is FYNNEI. The V end lost 8 bases, the J end lost 7 bases, and 17 bases lay between the germline ends. CDR3 in amino acids: CASLQDRYGGELFF. In DNA, the CDR3 is TGTGCCAGCCTCCAGGACCGATACGGCGGGGAGCTGTTTTTT.

The chain combines TRBV5-1 with TRBJ2-3, with 7 bases lining up with TRBD2. CDR1 is SGHRS and CDR2 is YFSETQ in the germline V gene. V lost 5 bases, J lost 4 bases, and 10 bases stayed unmatched. CDR3 length: 15 amino acids. DNA for the CDR3: TGCGCCAGCAGAAGGGGAGGGCTAGGGGCAGATACGCAGTATTTT. Translation gives CASRRGGLGADTQYF.

In its sample, this clone was seen once. This chain uses TRBV15 with TRBJ1-6, with unresolved D. CDR3 length equals 13 residues. The germline V gene has CDR1 LNHNV and CDR2 YYDKDF (reference sequence). V was trimmed by 4 bases and J by 6 bases, leaving 7 bases between them. CDR3 amino acids: CATSTEGNSPLHF. The DNA for the CDR3 is TGTGCCACCAGCACTGAGGGTAATTCACCCCTCCACTTT. Based on the CDR3 plus reference TRBV15 and TRBJ1-6, the full variable domain is DAMVIQNPRYQVTQFGKPVTLSCSQTLNHNVMYWYQQKSSQAPKLLFHYYDKDFNNEADTPDNFQSRRPNTSFCFLDIRSPGLGDTAMYLCATSTEGNSPLHFGNGTRLTVT.

V gene TRBV7-8 combines with J gene TRBJ1-5, with no clear D. Germline values: CDR1 SGHVS, CDR2 FQNEAQ. This CDR3 spans 12 amino acids. V lost 8 bases and J 9 bases, leaving 14 bases between the germline ends. The CDR3 region is CASGTPARPQHF. CDR3 bases: TGTGCCAGCGGCACCCCCGCCCGGCCCCAGCATTTT.

In its sample, this clone was seen once. The chain is built from TRBV10-3 and TRBJ2-2, with 12 nucleotides matching TRBD2. The CDR3 is 15 amino acids. V trimming: 3 bases; J trimming: 14 bases; junction bases outside the gene matches: 10. CDR1 and CDR2 (germline): ENHRY, SYGVKD. DNA for the CDR3: TGTGCCATCAGTGACGGGACTAGCGGGCTCAGCCTTCTGTTTTTT. Translating it yields CAISDGTSGLSLLFF.

This chain links TRBV6-1 with TRBJ1-5; 11 bases are shared with TRBD1. The J segment lost 6 bases and the V segment lost 6 bases, leaving 1 base of the junction unmatched. The CDR3 length is 13 residues. Germline CDR1 and CDR2: MNHNS and SASEGT. CDR3: CASRGTGGQPQHF. CDR3 coding DNA: TGTGCCAGCAGGGGGACAGGGGGTCAGCCCCAGCATTTT.

The chain recombines TRBV10-1 with TRBJ2-2; no reliable D call. This CDR3 has 14 residues. CDR1 WNHNN and CDR2 SYGVQD come from the germline V gene (reference sequence). V lost 6 bases and J 2 bases, leaving 10 bases between the germline ends. This chain's CDR3 is CASRLMPNTGELFF. The CDR3 DNA is TGCGCCAGCAGGCTGATGCCAAACACCGGGGAGCTGTTTTTT.

The V call is TRBV12-5, the J call TRBJ1-2; perhaps TRBD1 as D (6 bases). Germline V lookup: CDR1 LGHNT, CDR2 FRNRAP. The ends were cut back, 5 bases at V and 6 bases at J, with 22 bases in the middle. The CDR3 loop spans 16 amino acids. The CDR3 sequence: CASGGWTQGGSHGYTF. The DNA of the CDR3 is TGTGCTAGTGGTGGCTGGACACAGGGTGGGTCCCATGGCTACACCTTC. Filled out from reference TRBV12-5 and TRBJ1-2, the complete variable domain reads DARVTQTPRHKVTEMGQEVTMRCQPILGHNTVFWYRQTMMQGLELLAYFRNRAPLDDSGMPKDRFSAEMPDATLATLKIQPSEPRDSAVYFCASGGWTQGGSHGYTFGSGTRLTVV.

This chain links TRBV7-2 with TRBJ1-5; the D is unclear. CDR3 length: 13 amino acids. V lost 1 base to trimming and J lost 8 bases, with 9 bases between them. In germline, CDR1 is SGHTA, CDR2 FQGNSA. The CDR3 DNA is TGTGCCAGCAGCTTAGACTCCGGCAAGCCCCAGCATTTT. Translated, it gives CASSLDSGKPQHF.

The rearrangement links TRBV6-1 to TRBJ2-1, with 11 nucleotides matching TRBD2. With V trimmed by 4 bases and J by 3 bases, 2 bases remained unmatched. Per the germline V gene, CDR1 is MNHNS and CDR2 is SASEGT. The CDR3 runs to 15 residues. The DNA for the CDR3 is TGTGCCAGCAGTGGAACTAGCGGGAGCTACAATGAGCAGTTCTTC. This translates into CASSGTSGSYNEQFF.